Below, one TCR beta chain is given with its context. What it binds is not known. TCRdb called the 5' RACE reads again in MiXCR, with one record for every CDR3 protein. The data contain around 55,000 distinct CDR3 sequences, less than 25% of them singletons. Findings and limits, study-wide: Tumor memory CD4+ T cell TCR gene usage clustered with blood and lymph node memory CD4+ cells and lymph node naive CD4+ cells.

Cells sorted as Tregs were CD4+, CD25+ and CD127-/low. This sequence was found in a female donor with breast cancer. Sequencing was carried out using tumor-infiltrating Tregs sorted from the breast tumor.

The CDR3 reads CASSGTSGAYEQYF. CDR3 in DNA: TGTGCCAGCAGTGGGACTAGCGGGGCCTACGAGCAGTACTTC. The chain uses TRBV2 and TRBJ2-7; 12 bases agree with TRBD2. Germline CDR1 reads SNHLY; CDR2 reads FYNNEI. J gave up 2 bases and V 4 bases, and 0 bases lay outside the gene matches. CDR3 size: 14 residues. Supplemented by reference TRBV2 and TRBJ2-7, the full variable domain reads EPEVTQTPSHQVTQMGQEVILRCVPISNHLYFYWYRQILGQKVEFLVSFYNNEISEKSEIFDDQFSVERPDGSNFTLKIRSTKLEDSAMYFCASSGTSGAYEQYFGPGTRLTVT.